These T cell receptor beta chains were read from a single sample in a study. TCRdb re-called the RT-PCR reads through MiXCR, storing one row per CDR3 protein. The repertoire holds 550,000 to 750,000 distinct CDR3 sequences, with approximately 15% as singletons. The sample consisted of memory CD4+ T cells from blood. The receptor source for this set is a female donor in good health, serving as a healthy control. Each CDR3 is given with its conserved first and last residue. Fields, in order: V gene, CDR3 length, clone size, J gene, D gene, CDR3 protein, CDR3 DNA. D genes are given only for firm matches. Only part of the rows carry a size: once, few, many, or a class if the clone is expanded.

TRBV5-1	18	.	TRBJ2-7	TRBD2	CASSWGPEGLAGGYEQYF	TGCGCCAGCAGCTGGGGACCTGAGGGACTAGCGGGAGGATACGAGCAGTACTTC
TRBV12-3/TRBV12-4	15	.	TRBJ2-2	.	CASSRDPKNTGELFF	TGTGCCAGCAGCCGGGACCCGAAGAACACCGGGGAGCTGTTTTTT
TRBV20-1	15	.	TRBJ2-4	.	CSAPGTPPDKNIQYF	TGCAGTGCCCCAGGGACCCCCCCGGACAAAAACATTCAGTACTTC
TRBV6-5	14	many	TRBJ2-2	TRBD2	CASTGGAYTGELFF	TGTGCCAGCACCGGGGGGGCCTACACCGGGGAGCTGTTTTTT
TRBV3-1	16	.	TRBJ2-3	.	CASSQGTGSGTDTQYF	TGTGCCAGCAGCCAAGGGACCGGGAGTGGCACAGATACGCAGTATTTT
TRBV30	14	few	TRBJ1-5	.	CAWSVPGTDQPQHF	TGTGCCTGGAGTGTACCAGGGACGGACCAGCCCCAGCATTTT
TRBV20-1	13	few	TRBJ1-1	.	CSASQVIRPAAFF	TGCAGTGCTAGTCAGGTTATCCGTCCCGCGGCTTTCTTT
TRBV25-1	14	few	TRBJ2-5	.	CASSEKVRQETQYF	TGTGCCAGCAGTGAAAAAGTCAGACAAGAGACCCAGTACTTC
TRBV2	15	.	TRBJ2-4	.	CASSDASLAKNIQYF	TGTGCCAGCAGTGATGCTTCTCTAGCCAAAAACATTCAGTACTTC
TRBV3-1	18	.	TRBJ2-3	.	CASSQGEAFLSSTDTQYF	TGTGCCAGCAGCCAAGGGGAAGCTTTCCTGTCTAGCACAGATACGCAGTATTTT
TRBV5-5	16	.	TRBJ2-5	TRBD1	CASSLINRGLRETQYF	TGTGCCAGCAGCTTGATCAACAGGGGTTTGAGAGAGACCCAGTACTTC
TRBV5-1	14	.	TRBJ1-1	.	CASRNDRRYTEAFF	TGCGCCAGCAGGAACGACAGGAGGTATACTGAAGCTTTCTTT
TRBV28	17	.	TRBJ2-3	.	CASSLYFRELFTDTQYF	TGTGCCAGCAGTTTATATTTCCGGGAGTTGTTCACAGATACGCAGTATTTT
TRBV5-6	15	.	TRBJ1-3	.	CASSLTGKSGNTIYF	TGTGCCAGCAGCTTGACAGGGAAGTCTGGAAACACCATATATTTT
TRBV24-1	16	many	TRBJ2-2	TRBD1	CATSDLGQGWTGELFF	TGTGCCACCAGTGATTTGGGACAGGGTTGGACCGGGGAGCTGTTTTTT
TRBV20-1	14	few	TRBJ2-7	TRBD1	CSAILPQGSYEQYF	TGCAGTGCTATACTTCCACAGGGGTCATACGAGCAGTACTTC
TRBV5-1	13	few	TRBJ2-1	TRBD1	CASSNTGDGEQFF	TGCGCCAGCAGCAATACAGGGGACGGTGAGCAGTTCTTC
TRBV4-2	15	.	TRBJ2-5	TRBD2	CASSQTAGGVETQYF	TGTGCCAGCAGCCAAACCGCGGGGGGCGTAGAGACCCAGTACTTC
TRBV28	16	.	TRBJ2-7	.	CASSPLGLRPGYEQYF	TGTGCCAGCAGTCCCCTCGGACTCAGACCGGGTTACGAGCAGTACTTC
TRBV5-1	13	.	TRBJ2-5	TRBD1	CASAGGQGETQYF	TGCGCCAGCGCCGGGGGACAGGGGGAGACCCAGTACTTC
TRBV7-2	13	many	TRBJ2-3	.	CASSLAQGDTQYF	TGTGCCAGCAGCTTAGCCCAAGGAGATACGCAGTATTTT
TRBV27	15	few	TRBJ2-7	.	CTSSPTGTDYYEQYF	TGCACCAGCAGTCCCACCGGGACGGACTACTACGAGCAGTACTTC
TRBV12-3/TRBV12-4	15	once	TRBJ1-1	TRBD1	CASRAQGEGNTEAFF	TGTGCCAGCAGAGCCCAGGGGGAAGGGAACACTGAAGCTTTCTTT
TRBV4-1	17	.	TRBJ1-1	.	CASSQTDLGMLNTEAFF	TGCGCCAGCAGCCAAACGGACCTGGGTATGTTAAACACTGAAGCTTTCTTT
TRBV28	12	few	TRBJ2-5	.	CASGHREETQYF	TGTGCCAGCGGGCACAGGGAAGAGACCCAGTACTTC
TRBV5-5	13	few	TRBJ1-5	.	CASSLTWDQPQHF	TGTGCCAGCAGTCTGACCTGGGATCAGCCCCAGCATTTT
TRBV3-1	15	few	TRBJ2-1	TRBD2	CASSPPRAGVNEQFF	TGTGCCAGCAGCCCCCCAAGAGCGGGGGTCAATGAGCAGTTCTTC
TRBV29-1	13	many	TRBJ2-3	.	CSVDRQGTDTQYF	TGCAGCGTTGATCGGCAGGGCACAGATACGCAGTATTTT
TRBV7-2	15	few	TRBJ1-2	TRBD1	CASSARRDSTRGYTF	TGTGCCAGCAGCGCACGGAGGGACAGTACTCGTGGCTACACCTTC
TRBV29-1	13	.	TRBJ1-3	.	CSVEVEIGNTIYF	TGCAGCGTTGAAGTGGAGATTGGAAACACCATATATTTT
TRBV29-1	13	many	TRBJ2-1	.	CSVERGSYNEQFF	TGCAGCGTTGAGCGGGGCTCCTACAATGAGCAGTTCTTC
TRBV2	15	few	TRBJ2-2	.	CASFRGDKNTGELFF	TGTGCCAGCTTCCGAGGGGACAAGAACACCGGGGAGCTGTTTTTT
TRBV9	18	.	TRBJ2-3	TRBD2	CASSTGTSGSWGTDTQYF	TGTGCCAGCTCGACGGGGACTAGCGGGAGTTGGGGAACAGATACGCAGTATTTT
TRBV29-1	13	many	TRBJ1-5	.	CSVQEQGNQPQHF	TGCAGCGTTCAAGAACAGGGTAATCAGCCCCAGCATTTT
TRBV28	15	.	TRBJ1-5	.	CASSLLRGGRQPQHF	TGTGCCAGCAGTTTATTACGCGGGGGCCGACAGCCCCAGCATTTT
TRBV6-5	15	.	TRBJ1-2	TRBD1	CASSQTTGVHYGYTF	TGTGCCAGCAGCCAAACAACAGGGGTCCACTATGGCTACACCTTC
TRBV15	13	few	TRBJ1-2	.	CATSRVDSYGYTF	TGTGCCACCAGCAGAGTAGACAGCTATGGCTACACCTTC
TRBV7-2	16	many	TRBJ2-4	.	CASSSPTSRAKNIQYF	TGTGCCAGCAGCTCACCCACTTCCCGAGCCAAAAACATTCAGTACTTC
TRBV12-3/TRBV12-4	13	many	TRBJ1-1	.	CASSSGQGTEAFF	TGTGCCAGCAGTTCAGGGCAGGGCACTGAAGCTTTCTTT
TRBV12-3/TRBV12-4	15	many	TRBJ2-4	.	CASSTREDGKNIQYF	TGTGCCAGCAGTACTCGGGAAGACGGCAAAAACATTCAGTACTTC
TRBV20-1	13	.	TRBJ2-1	TRBD2	CSARLAAYNEQFF	TGCAGTGCCCGACTAGCGGCATACAATGAGCAGTTCTTC
TRBV27	15	many	TRBJ2-5	TRBD1	CASSTLPTGAETQYF	TGTGCCAGCAGTACACTTCCGACAGGGGCAGAGACCCAGTACTTC
TRBV20-1	15	.	TRBJ1-5	.	CSAREWRSGGQPQHF	TGCAGTGCTAGAGAATGGAGGTCCGGGGGTCAGCCCCAGCATTTT
TRBV7-6	12	many	TRBJ2-7	.	CASSLAGFEQYF	TGTGCCAGCAGCTTAGCAGGGTTCGAGCAGTACTTC
TRBV20-1	16	few	TRBJ1-6	TRBD1	CSARGGDRAYNSPLHF	TGCAGTGCCAGGGGGGGAGACAGGGCTTATAATTCACCCCTCCACTTT
TRBV29-1	17	many	TRBJ2-1	TRBD2	CSVGGTSGGSSYNEQFF	TGCAGCGTTGGTGGGACTAGCGGGGGGAGCTCCTACAATGAGCAGTTCTTC
TRBV27	15	.	TRBJ2-3	.	CASSFQAEGLDTQYF	TGTGCCAGCAGTTTCCAAGCGGAGGGGTTGGATACGCAGTATTTT
TRBV10-3	11	many	TRBJ2-3	.	CATGLEDTQYF	TGTGCCACCGGACTTGAAGATACGCAGTATTTT
TRBV15	13	.	TRBJ1-2	.	CATSPGIDYGYTF	TGTGCCACCAGCCCGGGCATAGACTATGGCTACACCTTC
TRBV12-3/TRBV12-4	13	few	TRBJ1-2	.	CASSIDGNYGYTF	TGTGCCAGCAGCATCGACGGAAACTATGGCTACACCTTC
TRBV7-2	15	once	TRBJ2-7	.	CASSLRIPGTYEQYF	TGTGCCAGCAGCTTAAGAATTCCCGGAACCTACGAGCAGTACTTC
TRBV5-6	14	.	TRBJ1-1	.	CASSFRETGTEAFF	TGTGCCAGCAGCTTCCGGGAGACGGGAACTGAAGCTTTCTTT
TRBV4-3	16	many	TRBJ2-5	.	CASSRGKDYLQETQYF	TGCGCCAGCAGCCGGGGGAAGGACTACCTGCAAGAGACCCAGTACTTC
TRBV7-9	16	once	TRBJ1-4	.	CASSLSQSPTNEKLFF	TGTGCCAGCAGCTTATCTCAGAGCCCAACTAATGAAAAACTGTTTTTT
TRBV11-2	15	many	TRBJ2-1	TRBD2	CASSSETSNTNEQFF	TGTGCCAGCAGCTCGGAGACTAGCAACACCAATGAGCAGTTCTTC
TRBV5-1	16	many	TRBJ1-2	TRBD1	CASSLAAGGDVPGYTF	TGCGCCAGCAGCTTGGCGGCAGGGGGAGACGTTCCTGGCTACACCTTC
TRBV7-2	19	many	TRBJ2-3	TRBD2	CASSLVLAGVPVPTDTQYF	TGTGCCAGCAGCTTAGTGCTAGCGGGAGTCCCCGTACCCACAGATACGCAGTATTTT
TRBV18	17	few	TRBJ1-1	.	CASSQTMGGSVGTEAFF	TGTGCCAGCTCACAGACTATGGGGGGGTCGGTCGGCACTGAAGCTTTCTTT